This T cell receptor (beta chain) was found in a study of cytomegalovirus exposure and HLA in healthy donors. General study findings and limits: There was a cluster of highly shared sequence variants that was likely a sequencing artifact. Later genetic work tied a missense DCLRE1C variant to beta-chain V and J trimming. The study flagged 150 to 200 TCR beta chains as cytomegalovirus-associated.

To note about this clone: The target antigen is unknown.

PCR used 60 Vbeta primers and 13 Jbeta primers. Repertoires were generated with immunoSEQ multiplex PCR, while TCRdb's copy carries only in-frame clones and drops some. Seen here are some 130,000 clones, roughly three quarters observed once, and the top ten hold 2.2%. The receptor comes from a man aged 30-40 years in good health and CMV-seronegative. The material sequenced was PBMCs.

DNA of the CDR3: TGTGCCAGCAGCTTCGGCTATGGACAGCTGTCCCATGAGCAGTTCTTC. This encodes CASSFGYGQLSHEQFF. The chain is built from TRBV13 and TRBJ2-1; D is perhaps TRBD1 (6 bases). CDR3 length equals 16 residues. V lost 3 bases and J 8 bases, leaving 20 bases between the germline ends. CDR1 is PRHDT and CDR2 is FYEKMQ in the germline V gene (reference sequence).